The entry that follows covers one T cell receptor (beta chain) sequence. Original methodology: Reference gene primer amplification gave estimated nucleated cell counts. The repertoire was sequenced with immunoSEQ multiplex PCR; TCRdb's copy has only in-frame clones and lacks some. The DNA was the basis for D and trimming; V, J and clone size are from that table. The sample holds more than 200,000 clones, 65% to 85% seen once. These data belong to a study of blood T cell repertoires in COVID-19. Study at large: Acute-phase and convalescent COVID-19 samples originated in the United States, Italy and Spain. PBMCs, B-cell-depleted T cells, or T cells provided the cDNA or gDNA that made up the material.

The CDR3 extends over 14 amino acids. In germline, CDR1 is LNHDA, CDR2 SQIVND (reference sequence). The ends lost 8 bases at V and 1 base at J; junction bases unmatched: 5. Sample: peripheral blood. The rearrangement joins TRBV19 to TRBJ2-7, with TRBD2 matching over 10 bases. The clonotype comes from a man in his forties with acute or convalescent COVID-19. This CDR3 is CASSGTSDSYEQYF. The CDR3 nucleotides are TGTGCCAGTTCCGGGACTAGCGATTCCTACGAGCAGTACTTC.